This T cell receptor (beta chain) was recovered during a study of OX40 agonist ivuxolimab in advanced cancers. Across the study: Dose-escalation patients' cancers were hepatocellular carcinoma, melanoma, renal cell or head and neck cancer. The mean age was roughly 60 years, ranging from about 20 to 79, with around four fifths of participants male.

With regard to this clone: Its antigen is unknown.

Method: immunoSEQ multiplex PCR; TCRdb's copy keeps in-frame clones and lacks some. The top ten clones hold 0.3% to 0.4% of a sample with 90,000 or so clones, approximately 92% of them seen once. Sampling of blood occurred at baseline, cycle 4 day 1, and cycle 7 day 1. Study-level points and caveats: On average, CD8+ T cells showed a greater number of expanded clones than CD4+.

The CDR3 is 13 amino acids. Germline assignment: CDR1 MNHNY and CDR2 SVGAGI (reference sequence). Trimming shortened V by 6 bases and J by 3 bases, and 6 bases separated the two germline ends. Material: CD4+ or CD8+ T cells sorted from blood, obtained in a trial of the OX40 agonist ivuxolimab. The receptor comes from an adult with an advanced solid tumor such as melanoma, head and neck, liver or kidney cancer. This chain uses TRBV6-6 with TRBJ2-6; no clear D gene. The CDR3 DNA follows: TGTGCCAGCAGAGATGATGGGGCCAACGTCCTGACTTTC. Translating it yields CASRDDGANVLTF.